One and the same sample provided the 24 T cell receptor beta chains below, sequenced in a study of T cells after yellow fever vaccination (dated by TCRdb to 2018 to 2020). The library was prepared using 5' RACE. The data were produced on an Illumina NovaSeq 6000. The public sequencing data were trimmed at Q25 with fastp and processed into clonotypes with MiXCR by TCRdb, which kept only in-frame beta chains. Each CDR3 protein appears once, grouped with its most common genes and DNA. This sample gives more than 300,000 distinct CDR3 sequences in total; approximately 11% of them show up just once. The top ten clones comprise about 3.3% of the sample. The sample's treatment or condition label, in plain terms: live attenuated yellow fever vaccine strain. Sequencing used CD4+ T cells sorted from PBMCs, obtained 45 days after the yellow fever booster vaccination. Source of these receptors: a man younger than 35 who received the YFV17D yellow fever vaccine.

Ten or more counts support this clonotype. The chain couples TRBV6-5 to TRBJ2-7; no clear D gene. Trimming pared 6 bases from V and 0 bases from J, leaving 9 bases between. Per the germline V gene, CDR1 is MNHEY and CDR2 is SVGAGI. The CDR3 runs to 13 residues. The CDR3 loop reads CASSPRSSYEQYF. For the CDR3, the DNA is TGTGCCAGCAGCCCCCGAAGCTCCTACGAGCAGTACTTC.

This clonotype was counted only a few times. The rearrangement links TRBV24-1 to TRBJ2-3, with no clear D. Between the trimmed V and J ends, which lost 0 bases and 1 base, there was a span of 16 bases. The CDR3 spans 18 residues. Germline CDR1 and CDR2: KGHDR and SFDVKD. In DNA form, the CDR3 reads TGTGCCACCAGTGATTTGCCCCTGACAAGCCGGGGCACAGATACGCAGTATTTT. Amino acids: CATSDLPLTSRGTDTQYF.

This clonotype was seen only a few times. The chain joins TRBV4-1 to TRBJ2-7, with TRBD1 matching over 8 bases. Germline assignment: CDR1 MGHRA and CDR2 YSYEKL. The CDR3 loop spans 13 amino acids. The J segment lost 7 bases and the V segment lost 1 base, leaving 3 bases of the junction unmatched. The CDR3 spells CASSQGTGYEQYV. The CDR3 nucleotides read TGCGCCAGCAGCCAAGGGACAGGGTATGAGCAGTACGTC.

This chain joins TRBV5-5 and TRBJ1-1; D gene uncertain. Germline V CDR1 and CDR2: SGHKS, YYEKEE (reference sequence). The CDR3 runs 16 residues. Trimming stripped 4 bases from V and 3 bases from J, with 19 bases between. CDR3 nucleotides: TGTGCCAGCAGCCCACAACCCCTCGGCCTGGACACTGAAGCTTTCTTT. It yields the protein CASSPQPLGLDTEAFF.

The chain's CDR3 is CASSPRQGPETQYF. The CDR3 bases are TGTGCCAGCAGCCCCCGGCAGGGTCCGGAGACCCAGTACTTC. The chain links TRBV7-2 to TRBJ2-5; perhaps TRBD1 as D (5 bases). Germline V lookup: CDR1 SGHTA, CDR2 FQGNSA. CDR3 length equals 14 residues. Deletions cut 5 bases from V and 5 bases from J, with 15 bases between.

Only a few counts were recorded for this clonotype. This chain's CDR3 is CASSEPNSWTEAFF. In DNA form, the CDR3 reads TGTGCCAGCAGTGAACCTAACAGTTGGACTGAAGCTTTCTTT. The chain has TRBV6-1 and TRBJ1-1, with D uncertain. The CDR3 spans 14 residues. V shed 2 bases and J shed 5 bases, with 12 bases lying between them. Per the germline V gene, CDR1 is MNHNS and CDR2 is SASEGT.

The gene calls are TRBV6-5 and TRBJ2-7; perhaps TRBD2 as D (5 bases). The CDR3 is 15 residues long. Germline values: CDR1 MNHEY, CDR2 SVGAGI. V dropped 0 bases and J dropped 1 base, with 10 bases sitting between them. The CDR3 DNA sequence: TGTGCCAGCAGTTACTCGAGCCGGGGTTCCTACGAGCAGTACTTC. Its translation: CASSYSSRGSYEQYF.

This clonotype was found a few times. V gene TRBV4-2 combines with J gene TRBJ1-2; possibly TRBD1 for D (6 bases). In germline, CDR1 is LGHNA, CDR2 YNFKEQ. This CDR3 has 15 amino acids. V lost 0 bases, J lost 4 bases, and 12 bases lay in between. The CDR3 nucleotides are TGTGCCAGCAGCCAAGACGGGGGCCTATTCTATGGCTACACCTTC. It specifies CASSQDGGLFYGYTF.

The J gene is TRBJ2-1, the V gene TRBV5-4, with 10 bases identical to TRBD1. This CDR3 spans 15 amino acids. Germline loops: CDR1 SGHNT, CDR2 YYREEE (reference sequence). V lost 4 bases, J lost 7 bases, and 8 bases stayed unmatched. In DNA, the CDR3 is TGTGCCAGCAGCACCTCCGGGACAGGGGAGAATGAGCAGTTCTTC. Its protein is CASSTSGTGENEQFF.

This clonotype appeared a single time. V gene TRBV5-6 combines with J gene TRBJ2-7; TRBD1 aligns across 9 bases. Germline CDR1 SGHDT, CDR2 YYEEEE. V lost 2 bases to trimming and J lost 4 bases; unmatched junction nucleotides: 4. This CDR3 spans 14 amino acids. CDR3 bases: TGTGCCAGCAGCTTAAGGGACAGGGAGTACGAGCAGTACTTC. Its protein is CASSLRDREYEQYF.

There are many counts of this clonotype. This chain links TRBV7-2 with TRBJ2-7; D gene uncertain. Per germline, CDR1 SGHTA and CDR2 FQGNSA. The CDR3 has 12 residues. V was clipped by 5 bases and J by 6 bases, with 11 bases between them. CDR3 sequence (DNA): TGTGCCAGCAGCCCCGACGGGTTCGAGCAGTACTTC. As protein: CASSPDGFEQYF.

The chain employs TRBV5-1 and TRBJ2-2, with D possibly being TRBD2 (5 bases). CDR1 and CDR2 (germline): SGHRS, YFSETQ. The ends were cut back, 4 bases at V and 5 bases at J, with 9 bases in the middle. CDR3 size: 13 residues. CDR3 protein: CASSHTRTGELFF. The CDR3 coding sequence is TGCGCCAGCAGCCACACTAGAACCGGGGAGCTGTTTTTT.

This chain uses TRBV5-6 with TRBJ2-3; 13 bases are shared with TRBD2. The CDR3 runs to 15 residues. V lost 6 bases, J lost 6 bases, and 7 bases stayed unmatched. The germline gives CDR1 SGHDT, CDR2 YYEEEE. The CDR3 spells CASTSTSGGSDTQYF. For the CDR3, the DNA is TGTGCCAGCACCTCGACTAGCGGGGGGTCGGATACGCAGTATTTT.

This clonotype was picked up a small number of times. This chain joins TRBV28 and TRBJ1-5; D is unclear. Germline lookup yields CDR1 MDHEN and CDR2 SYDVKM. Deletions cut 6 bases from V and 2 bases from J, with 14 bases between. The CDR3 contains 15 residues. CDR3 protein: CASSLAQVGNQPQHF. The CDR3 DNA follows: TGTGCCAGCAGCCTAGCCCAAGTAGGCAATCAGCCCCAGCATTTT. The full variable domain, rest sourced from reference TRBV28 and TRBJ1-5, is DVKVTQSSRYLVKRTGEKVFLECVQDMDHENMFWYRQDPGLGLRLIYFSYDVKMKEKGDIPEGYSVSREKKERFSLILESASTNQTSMYLCASSLAQVGNQPQHFGDGTRLSIL.

This clonotype came up many times. The CDR3 bases are TGTGCCAGCAGCCAGGACAGGGGTAGGAATTCACCCCTCCACTTT. Translating gives CASSQDRGRNSPLHF. The V call is TRBV7-2, the J call TRBJ1-6, with 9 bases aligning to TRBD1. Unmatched junction bases numbered 6, after V lost 5 bases and J lost 7 bases. The CDR3 runs to 15 residues. Looked up from germline, CDR1 is SGHTA and CDR2 is FQGNSA.

This clonotype came up a few times. This chain connects TRBV5-1 to TRBJ2-1, with 9 bases identical to TRBD1. J lost 7 bases, V lost 0 bases, and 2 bases had no gene match. The CDR3 sequence is 14 residues long. CDR1 and CDR2 from the germline V gene are SGHRS and YFSETQ. CDR3 in DNA: TGCGCCAGCAGCTTGGACGGGACAGGGAATGAGCAGTTCTTC. Residues: CASSLDGTGNEQFF.

The CDR3 DNA reads TGTGCCAGCAGCCAAGGCTCCGGGACTAGCGGCCAAGAGACCCAGTACTTC. Protein: CASSQGSGTSGQETQYF. The chain couples TRBV4-2 to TRBJ2-5; 11 bases are shared with TRBD2. CDR3 size: 17 residues. Looked up from germline, CDR1 is LGHNA and CDR2 is YNFKEQ. V lost 1 base, J lost 1 base, and 5 bases stayed unmatched.

V gene TRBV20-1 combines with J gene TRBJ1-2, with 7 bases that match TRBD1. There are 12 residues in the CDR3. CDR1 DFQATT and CDR2 SNEGSKA come from the germline V gene (reference sequence). The J segment lost 6 bases and the V segment lost 4 bases, leaving 5 bases of the junction unmatched. The CDR3 DNA sequence: TGCAGTGCTACAGGGGGGACGAATGGCTACACCTTC. Amino acid sequence: CSATGGTNGYTF.

This clonotype was observed a few times. The J gene is TRBJ2-3, the V gene TRBV5-1; 14 bases line up with TRBD2. The CDR3 spans 16 residues. V shed 4 bases and J 7 bases; nucleotides not matched to a gene: 8. Per germline, CDR1 SGHRS and CDR2 YFSETQ. CDR3 region: CASSTGTSGGENTQYF. CDR3 coding DNA: TGCGCCAGCAGCACCGGGACTAGCGGGGGTGAAAATACGCAGTATTTT.

In this sample, this clonotype turned up a few times. V and J are TRBV7-9 and TRBJ2-1; 13 bases are a match to TRBD2. The CDR3 runs to 18 residues. The V gene end was trimmed by 5 bases and the J gene end by 0 bases; junction bases not matched to a gene: 7. CDR1 is SEHNR and CDR2 is FQNEAQ in the germline V gene (reference sequence). CDR3: CASSPGLAGTSSYNEQFF. CDR3 sequence (DNA): TGTGCCAGCAGCCCGGGACTAGCGGGAACCAGCTCCTACAATGAGCAGTTCTTC.

This clonotype was recorded at least ten times. This chain uses TRBV10-3 with TRBJ2-7; tentatively, D is TRBD1 (5 bases). The CDR3 runs to 13 residues. Germline V gene data show CDR1 as ENHRY and CDR2 as SYGVKD. Trimming shortened V by 4 bases and J by 7 bases, and 14 bases separated the two germline ends. This chain's CDR3 is CAISASSQGEQYV. The CDR3 coding sequence is TGTGCCATCAGTGCGAGCAGTCAGGGTGAGCAGTACGTC.

This clonotype has only a few counts. The chain couples TRBV18 to TRBJ1-1; D perhaps matches TRBD1 (6 bases). Germline V gene lookup returns CDR1 KGHSH and CDR2 LQKENI. CDR3 size: 13 residues. V was trimmed by 4 bases and J by 1 base, leaving 7 bases between them. The CDR3 reads CASSQGGNTEAFF. Written as DNA, the CDR3 is TGTGCCAGCTCACAGGGGGGGAACACTGAAGCTTTCTTT. Filled out from reference TRBV18 and TRBJ1-1, the complete variable domain reads NAGVMQNPRHLVRRRGQEARLRCSPMKGHSHVYWYRQLPEEGLKFMVYLQKENIIDESGMPKERFSAEFPKEGPSILRIQQVVRGDSAAYFCASSQGGNTEAFFGQGTRLTVV.

This clonotype has just a few counts. The chain joins TRBV12-3 or TRBV12-4 to TRBJ2-3, with 12 bases fitting TRBD2. With 7 bases clipped from V and 2 bases from J, the junction kept 7 bases outside the gene matches. The CDR3 runs to 16 residues. The CDR3 DNA sequence: TGTGCCAGCAATTCCAGACTAGCGGGGGTCACAGATACGCAGTATTTT. Encoded protein: CASNSRLAGVTDTQYF.

V usage is TRBV3-1 and J usage is TRBJ1-2; D might be TRBD1 (5 bases). Germline assignment: CDR1 LGHDT and CDR2 YNNKEL (reference sequence). Trimming took off 1 base at V and 8 bases at J, with 11 bases between the two ends. The CDR3 is made up of 13 amino acids. Here the CDR3 reads CASSQAGTGGYTF. CDR3 sequence (DNA): TGTGCCAGCAGCCAAGCCGGGACCGGAGGCTACACCTTC.